These 8 T cell receptor beta chains came from one sample sequenced in a study of cytomegalovirus exposure and HLA in healthy donors. The PCR employed 60 Vbeta primers together with 13 Jbeta primers. Repertoires were generated with immunoSEQ multiplex PCR, while TCRdb's copy carries only in-frame clones and drops some. The sample contains 100,000 to 150,000 clones, around 80% of which appear only once. Sequencing was done on a sample of PBMCs. These receptors originate from a woman in her fifties or sixties in good health and CMV-seropositive.

The gene calls are TRBV18 and TRBJ1-3; no firm D call. The CDR3 length is 14 residues. Germline lookup yields CDR1 KGHSH and CDR2 LQKENI. V lost 2 bases to trimming and J lost 0 bases, with 5 bases between them. CDR3 coding DNA: TGTGCCAGCTCACCAGGGAGCTCTGGAAACACCATATATTTT. It is translated as CASSPGSSGNTIYF.

This clone has at least ten counts. The V gene is TRBV4-3, the J gene TRBJ1-2; a weak D match, TRBD1 (5 bases). V was clipped by 0 bases and J by 4 bases, with 9 bases between them. CDR1 is LGHNA, CDR2 YSLEER, per germline. The CDR3 is 14 residues long. Here the CDR3 DNA reads TGCGCCAGCAGCCAAGAGTTAGACAGCTATGGCTACACCTTC. Protein product: CASSQELDSYGYTF.

This clone appeared a few times. This chain connects TRBV19 to TRBJ1-2; 10 bases agree with TRBD1. The CDR3 sequence is 16 residues long. V lost 6 bases, J lost 7 bases, and 14 bases stayed unmatched. Looked up from germline, CDR1 is LNHDA and CDR2 is SQIVND (reference sequence). As DNA, the CDR3 is TGTGCCAGTAGGATGACAGGGGGCGTACCGTTCGGTGGCTACACCTTC. Translated: CASRMTGGVPFGGYTF.

V and J are TRBV5-1 and TRBJ2-3; D perhaps matches TRBD2 (7 bases). The V end lost 3 bases, the J end lost 0 bases, and 14 bases lay between the germline ends. From germline, CDR1 is SGHRS and CDR2 YFSETQ. CDR3 length equals 16 residues. The CDR3 coding sequence is TGCGCCAGCAGCTCCAGGGAGGGGGGTAGCACAGATACGCAGTATTTT. It encodes CASSSREGGSTDTQYF. The full variable domain, in which reference TRBV5-1 and TRBJ2-3 provide the parts outside the CDR3, is KAGVTQTPRYLIKTRGQQVTLSCSPISGHRSVSWYQQTPGQGLQFLFEYFSETQRNKGNFPGRFSGRQFSNSRSEMNVSTLELGDSALYLCASSSREGGSTDTQYFGPGTRLTVL.

The table lists this clone with a count of one. At one end, the junction sequence differs from germline, possibly due to a read error. The genes are TRBV15 and TRBJ1-2; 7 bases fit TRBD1. The V gene's germline CDR1 is LNHNV and CDR2 YYDKDF (reference sequence). The CDR3 contains 14 residues. CDR3 residues: CATGRGGESEGYTF. The CDR3 DNA sequence: TGTGCCACCGGCAGGGGGGGGGAATCGGAAGGCTACACCTTC.

The chain links TRBV18 to TRBJ1-1; 8 bases fit TRBD1. J lost 4 bases, V lost 5 bases, and 6 bases had no gene match. Germline values: CDR1 KGHSH, CDR2 LQKENI. This CDR3 has 14 amino acids. The DNA of the CDR3 is TGTGCCAGCTCATCAGGGGGCAGTGGCACTGAAGCTTTCTTT. Its translation: CASSSGGSGTEAFF.

The rearrangement uses TRBV5-8 and TRBJ2-1; TRBD2 matches 8 bases. The CDR3 loop spans 17 amino acids. V was clipped by 4 bases and J by 0 bases; unmatched bases: 9. Germline V gene data show CDR1 as SGHTS and CDR2 as YDEGEE. CDR3 region: CASSEGILAGSYNEQFF. CDR3 coding DNA: TGTGCCAGCAGCGAGGGTATCCTAGCGGGCTCCTACAATGAGCAGTTCTTC.

The gene calls are TRBV6-5 and TRBJ1-6; D remains unclear. The V gene lost 5 bases and the J gene lost 8 bases, with 10 bases spanning the gap. Germline lookup yields CDR1 MNHEY and CDR2 SVGAGI. This CDR3 region has 13 residues. In DNA form, the CDR3 reads TGTGCCAGCAGTCTTCGACTAGATTCACCCCTCCACTTT. It encodes CASSLRLDSPLHF.